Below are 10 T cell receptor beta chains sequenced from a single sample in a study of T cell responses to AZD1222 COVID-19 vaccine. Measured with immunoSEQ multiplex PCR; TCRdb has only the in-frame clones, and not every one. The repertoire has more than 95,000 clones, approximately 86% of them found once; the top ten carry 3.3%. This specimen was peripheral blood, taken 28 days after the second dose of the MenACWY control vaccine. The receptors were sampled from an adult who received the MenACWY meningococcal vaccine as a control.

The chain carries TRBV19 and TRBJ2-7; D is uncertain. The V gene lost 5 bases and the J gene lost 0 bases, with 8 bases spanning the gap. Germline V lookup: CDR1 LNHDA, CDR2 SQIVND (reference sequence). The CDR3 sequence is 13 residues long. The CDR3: CASSWRSSYEQYF. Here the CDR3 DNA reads TGTGCCAGTAGTTGGCGGAGCTCCTACGAGCAGTACTTC. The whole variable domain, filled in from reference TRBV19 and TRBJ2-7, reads DGGITQSPKYLFRKEGQNVTLSCEQNLNHDAMYWYRQDPGQGLRLIYYSQIVNDFQKGDIAEGYSVSREKKESFPLTVTSAQKNPTAFYLCASSWRSSYEQYFGPGTRLTVT.

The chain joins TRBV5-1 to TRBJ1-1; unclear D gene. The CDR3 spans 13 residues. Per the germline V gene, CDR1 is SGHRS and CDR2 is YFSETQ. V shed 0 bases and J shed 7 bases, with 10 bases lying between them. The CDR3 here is CASSLDVRREAFF. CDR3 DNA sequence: TGCGCCAGCAGCTTGGACGTAAGGCGTGAAGCTTTCTTT. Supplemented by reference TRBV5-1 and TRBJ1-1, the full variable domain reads KAGVTQTPRYLIKTRGQQVTLSCSPISGHRSVSWYQQTPGQGLQFLFEYFSETQRNKGNFPGRFSGRQFSNSRSEMNVSTLELGDSALYLCASSLDVRREAFFGQGTRLTVV.

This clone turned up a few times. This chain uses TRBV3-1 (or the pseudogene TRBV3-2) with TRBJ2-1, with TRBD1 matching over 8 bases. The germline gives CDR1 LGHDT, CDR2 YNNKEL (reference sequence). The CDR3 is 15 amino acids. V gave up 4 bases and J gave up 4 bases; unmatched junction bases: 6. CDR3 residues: CASSRGQGRYNEQFF. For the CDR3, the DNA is TGTGCCAGCAGCCGAGGACAGGGCAGATACAATGAGCAGTTCTTC.

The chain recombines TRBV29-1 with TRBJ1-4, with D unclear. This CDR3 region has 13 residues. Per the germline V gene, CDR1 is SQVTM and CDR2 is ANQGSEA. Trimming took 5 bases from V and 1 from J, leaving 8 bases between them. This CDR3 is CSVRPGTNEKLFF. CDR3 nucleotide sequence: TGCAGCGTTCGTCCAGGAACTAATGAAAAACTGTTTTTT.

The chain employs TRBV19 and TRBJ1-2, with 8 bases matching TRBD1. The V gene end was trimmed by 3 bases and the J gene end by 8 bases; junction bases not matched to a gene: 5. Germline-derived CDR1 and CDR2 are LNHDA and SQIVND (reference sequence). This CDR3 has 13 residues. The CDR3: CASSIDRGYGYTF. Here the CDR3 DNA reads TGTGCCAGTAGTATCGACAGGGGATACGGCTACACCTTC. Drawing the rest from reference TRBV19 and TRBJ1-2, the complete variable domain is DGGITQSPKYLFRKEGQNVTLSCEQNLNHDAMYWYRQDPGQGLRLIYYSQIVNDFQKGDIAEGYSVSREKKESFPLTVTSAQKNPTAFYLCASSIDRGYGYTFGSGTRLTVV.

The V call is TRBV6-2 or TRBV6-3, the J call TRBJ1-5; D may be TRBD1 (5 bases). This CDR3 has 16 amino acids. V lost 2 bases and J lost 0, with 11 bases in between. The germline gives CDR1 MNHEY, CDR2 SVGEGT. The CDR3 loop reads CASSYGEGYSNQPQHF. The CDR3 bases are TGTGCCAGCAGTTACGGGGAGGGGTATAGCAATCAGCCCCAGCATTTT.

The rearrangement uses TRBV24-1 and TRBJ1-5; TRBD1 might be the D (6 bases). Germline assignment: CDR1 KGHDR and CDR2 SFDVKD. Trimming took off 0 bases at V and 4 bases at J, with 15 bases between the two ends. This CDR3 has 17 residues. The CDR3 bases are TGTGCCACCAGTGATTTGCGGCAGGGGTTACTTAATCAGCCCCAGCATTTT. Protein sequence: CATSDLRQGLLNQPQHF.

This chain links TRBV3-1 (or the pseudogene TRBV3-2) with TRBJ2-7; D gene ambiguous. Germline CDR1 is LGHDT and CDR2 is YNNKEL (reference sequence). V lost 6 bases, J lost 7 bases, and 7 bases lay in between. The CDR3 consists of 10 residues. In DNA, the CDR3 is TGTGCCAGCAGAGGAAAAGAGCAGTACTTC. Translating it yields CASRGKEQYF.

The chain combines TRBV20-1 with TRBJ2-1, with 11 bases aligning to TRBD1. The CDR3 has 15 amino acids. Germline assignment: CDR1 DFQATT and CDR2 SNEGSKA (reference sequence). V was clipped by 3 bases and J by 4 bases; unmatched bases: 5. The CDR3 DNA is TGCAGTGCTAGTCCGGGACAGGGGGGTTACAATGAGCAGTTCTTC. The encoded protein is CSASPGQGGYNEQFF.

The CDR3 DNA sequence: TGTGCCAGCAGTTACTCGGACACCCCGAGCTCCTATAATTCACCCCTCCACTTT. It codes for CASSYSDTPSSYNSPLHF. The J gene is TRBJ1-6, the V gene TRBV6-2 or TRBV6-3; tentative D call: TRBD1 (5 bases). The V end lost 0 bases, the J end lost 0 bases, and 12 bases lay between the germline ends. The CDR3 is made up of 18 amino acids. Germline values: CDR1 MNHEY, CDR2 SVGEGT.